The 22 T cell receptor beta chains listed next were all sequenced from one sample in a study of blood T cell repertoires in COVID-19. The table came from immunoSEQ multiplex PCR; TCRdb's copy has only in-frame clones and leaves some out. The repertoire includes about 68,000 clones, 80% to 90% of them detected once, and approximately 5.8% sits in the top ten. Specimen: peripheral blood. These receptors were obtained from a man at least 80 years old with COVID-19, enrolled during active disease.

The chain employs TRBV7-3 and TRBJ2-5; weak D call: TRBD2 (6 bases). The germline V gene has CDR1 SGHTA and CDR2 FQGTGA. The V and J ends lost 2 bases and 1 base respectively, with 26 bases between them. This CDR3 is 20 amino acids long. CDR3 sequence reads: CASSLFGVAEKPGAQETQYF. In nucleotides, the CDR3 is TGTGCCAGCAGCTTATTCGGGGTAGCGGAAAAACCTGGGGCCCAAGAGACCCAGTACTTC.

The CDR3: CASSTFQSYSNQPQHF. The CDR3 DNA follows: TGTGCCAGTAGTACCTTCCAAAGCTATAGCAATCAGCCCCAGCATTTT. This chain joins TRBV19 and TRBJ1-5; D ambiguous. CDR3 length: 16 residues. Looked up from germline, CDR1 is LNHDA and CDR2 is SQIVND (reference sequence). Trimming stripped 4 bases from V and 0 bases from J, with 13 bases between.

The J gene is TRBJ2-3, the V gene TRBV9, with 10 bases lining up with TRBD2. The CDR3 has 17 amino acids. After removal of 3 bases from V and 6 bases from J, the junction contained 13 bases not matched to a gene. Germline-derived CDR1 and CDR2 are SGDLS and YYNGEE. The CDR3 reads CASSGKGASGGGDTQYF. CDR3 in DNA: TGTGCCAGCAGCGGCAAAGGGGCCAGCGGGGGGGGCGATACGCAGTATTTT. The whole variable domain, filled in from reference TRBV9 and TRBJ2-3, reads DSGVTQTPKHLITATGQRVTLRCSPRSGDLSVYWYQQSLDQGLQFLIQYYNGEERAKGNILERFSAQQFPDLHSELNLSSLELGDSALYFCASSGKGASGGGDTQYFGPGTRLTVL.

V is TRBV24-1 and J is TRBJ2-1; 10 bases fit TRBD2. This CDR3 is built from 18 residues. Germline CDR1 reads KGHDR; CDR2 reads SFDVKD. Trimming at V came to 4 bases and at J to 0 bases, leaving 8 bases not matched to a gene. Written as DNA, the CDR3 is TGTGCCACCAGTGAACCTAGCGGGGGCTTAAGCTCCTACAATGAGCAGTTCTTC. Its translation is CATSEPSGGLSSYNEQFF.

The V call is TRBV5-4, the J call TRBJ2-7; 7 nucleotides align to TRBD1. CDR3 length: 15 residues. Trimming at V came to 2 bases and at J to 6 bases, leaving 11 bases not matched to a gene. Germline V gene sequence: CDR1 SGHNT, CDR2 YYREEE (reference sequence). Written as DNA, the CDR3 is TGTGCCAGCAGCTTTGTTGACAGGGATTTGGGCGAGCAGTACTTC. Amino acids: CASSFVDRDLGEQYF.

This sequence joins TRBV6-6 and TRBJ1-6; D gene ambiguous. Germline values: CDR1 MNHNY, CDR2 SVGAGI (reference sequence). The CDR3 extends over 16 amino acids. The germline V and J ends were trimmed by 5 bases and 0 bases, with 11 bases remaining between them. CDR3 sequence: CASSLRRSSYNSPLHF. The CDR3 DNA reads TGTGCCAGCAGTCTACGGAGAAGCTCCTATAATTCACCCCTCCACTTT.

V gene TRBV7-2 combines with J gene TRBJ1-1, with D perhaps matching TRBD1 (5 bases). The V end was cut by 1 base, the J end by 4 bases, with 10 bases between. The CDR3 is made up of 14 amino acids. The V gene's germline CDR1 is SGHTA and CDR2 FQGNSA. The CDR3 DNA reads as TGTGCCAGCAGCTTAGGGGGCCTCCTCACTGAAGCTTTCTTT. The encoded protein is CASSLGGLLTEAFF.

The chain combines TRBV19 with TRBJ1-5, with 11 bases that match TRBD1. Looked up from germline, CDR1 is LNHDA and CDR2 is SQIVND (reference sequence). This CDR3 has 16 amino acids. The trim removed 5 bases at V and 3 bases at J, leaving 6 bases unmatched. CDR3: CASSYGQGASNQPQHF. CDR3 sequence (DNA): TGTGCCAGTAGTTACGGACAGGGGGCGTCCAATCAGCCCCAGCATTTT.

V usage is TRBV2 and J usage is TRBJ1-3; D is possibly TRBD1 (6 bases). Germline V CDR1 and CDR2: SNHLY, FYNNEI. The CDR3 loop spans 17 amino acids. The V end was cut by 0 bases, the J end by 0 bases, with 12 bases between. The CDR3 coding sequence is TGTGCCAGCAGTGAAGCTGGGACACAAAGCTCTGGAAACACCATATATTTT. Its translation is CASSEAGTQSSGNTIYF.

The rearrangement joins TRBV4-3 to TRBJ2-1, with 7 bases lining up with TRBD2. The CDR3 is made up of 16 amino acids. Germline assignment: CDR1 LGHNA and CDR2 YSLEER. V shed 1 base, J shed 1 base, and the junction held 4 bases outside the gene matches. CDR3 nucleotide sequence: TGCGCCAGCAGCCAAGTCGGCGGGGGTTCCTACAATGAGCAGTTCTTC. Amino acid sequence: CASSQVGGGSYNEQFF.

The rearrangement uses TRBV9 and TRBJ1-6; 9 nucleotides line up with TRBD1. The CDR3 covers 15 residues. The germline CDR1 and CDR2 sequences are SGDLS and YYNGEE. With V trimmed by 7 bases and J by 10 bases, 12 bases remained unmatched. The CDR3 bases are TGTGCCAGCCTGGACTCCGGGACAGGGAAATCACCCCTCCACTTT. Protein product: CASLDSGTGKSPLHF.

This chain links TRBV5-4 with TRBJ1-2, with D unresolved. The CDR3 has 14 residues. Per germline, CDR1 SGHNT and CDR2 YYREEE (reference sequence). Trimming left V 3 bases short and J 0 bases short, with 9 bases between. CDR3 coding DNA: TGTGCCAGCAGCTCTGCCAGGCCTAACTATGGCTACACCTTC. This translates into CASSSARPNYGYTF.

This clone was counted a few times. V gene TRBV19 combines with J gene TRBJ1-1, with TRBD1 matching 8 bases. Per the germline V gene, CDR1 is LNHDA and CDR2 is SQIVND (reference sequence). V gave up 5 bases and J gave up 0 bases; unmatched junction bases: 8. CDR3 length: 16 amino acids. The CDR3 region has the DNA TGTGCCAGTAGTCGAGACAGGGGCCCCATGAACACTGAAGCTTTCTTT. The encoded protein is CASSRDRGPMNTEAFF.

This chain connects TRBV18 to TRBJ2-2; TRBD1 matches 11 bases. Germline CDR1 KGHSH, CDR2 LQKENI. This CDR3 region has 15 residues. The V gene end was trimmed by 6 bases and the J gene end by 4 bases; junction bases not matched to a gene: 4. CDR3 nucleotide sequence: TGTGCCAGCTCTCCCGGACAGGGGGCCACCGGGGAGCTGTTTTTT. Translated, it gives CASSPGQGATGELFF.

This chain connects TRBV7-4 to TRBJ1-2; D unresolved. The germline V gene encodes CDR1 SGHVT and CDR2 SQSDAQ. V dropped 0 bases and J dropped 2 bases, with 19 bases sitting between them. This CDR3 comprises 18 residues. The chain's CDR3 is CASSLALSPTQRNYGYTF. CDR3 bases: TGTGCCAGCAGCTTAGCGCTATCCCCTACGCAGCGGAACTATGGCTACACCTTC.

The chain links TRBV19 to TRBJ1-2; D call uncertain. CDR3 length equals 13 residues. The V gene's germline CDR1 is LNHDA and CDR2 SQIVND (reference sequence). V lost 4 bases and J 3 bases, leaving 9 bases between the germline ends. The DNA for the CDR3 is TGTGCCAGTAGTAATGGTAGAGACTATGGCTACACCTTC. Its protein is CASSNGRDYGYTF.

CDR3 coding DNA: TGTGCCAGCCAGGGGTGGACTGAAGCTTTCTTT. Translation: CASQGWTEAFF. This sequence joins TRBV19 and TRBJ1-1, with a possible D match to TRBD1 (6 bases). This CDR3 has 11 residues. CDR1 is LNHDA, CDR2 SQIVND, per germline (reference sequence). V was trimmed by 9 bases and J by 5 bases, leaving 10 bases between them.

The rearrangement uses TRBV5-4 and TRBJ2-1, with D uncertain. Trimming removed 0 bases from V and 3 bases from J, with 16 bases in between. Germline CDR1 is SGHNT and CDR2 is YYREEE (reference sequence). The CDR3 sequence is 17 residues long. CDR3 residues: CASSLGGRSLSYNEQFF. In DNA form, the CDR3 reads TGTGCCAGCAGCTTGGGTGGCAGGTCGTTAAGCTACAATGAGCAGTTCTTC.

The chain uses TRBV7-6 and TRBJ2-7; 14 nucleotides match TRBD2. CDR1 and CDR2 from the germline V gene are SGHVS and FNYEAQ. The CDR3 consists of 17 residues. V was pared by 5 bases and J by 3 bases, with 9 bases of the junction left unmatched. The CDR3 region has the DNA TGTGCCAGCAGCGCTCGACTAGCGGGGGGGAATCACTACGAGCAGTACTTC. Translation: CASSARLAGGNHYEQYF. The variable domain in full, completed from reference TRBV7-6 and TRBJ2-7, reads GAGVSQSPRYKVTKRGQDVALRCDPISGHVSLYWYRQALGQGPEFLTYFNYEAQQDKSGLPNDRFSAERPEGSISTLTIQRTEQRDSAMYRCASSARLAGGNHYEQYFGPGTRLTVT.

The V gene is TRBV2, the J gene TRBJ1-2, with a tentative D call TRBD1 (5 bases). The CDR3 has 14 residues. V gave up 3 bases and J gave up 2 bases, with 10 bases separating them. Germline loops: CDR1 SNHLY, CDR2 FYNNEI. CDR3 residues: CASSERQGNYGYTF. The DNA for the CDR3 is TGTGCCAGCAGTGAGAGGCAGGGAAACTATGGCTACACCTTC.

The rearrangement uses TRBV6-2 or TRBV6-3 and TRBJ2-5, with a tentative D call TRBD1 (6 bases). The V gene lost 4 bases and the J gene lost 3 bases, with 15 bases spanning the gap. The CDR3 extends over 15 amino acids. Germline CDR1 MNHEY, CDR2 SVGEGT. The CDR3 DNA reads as TGTGCCAGCAGTTTACAGGGATTGAGGGAAGAGACCCAGTACTTC. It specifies CASSLQGLREETQYF.

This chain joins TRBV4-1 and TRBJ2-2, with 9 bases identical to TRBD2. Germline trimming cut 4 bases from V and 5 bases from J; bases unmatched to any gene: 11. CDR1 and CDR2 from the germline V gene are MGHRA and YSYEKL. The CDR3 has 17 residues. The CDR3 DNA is TGCGCCAGCAGCCCCCGAGGGGCGGGGGGGCGAACCGGGGAGCTGTTTTTT. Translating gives CASSPRGAGGRTGELFF.